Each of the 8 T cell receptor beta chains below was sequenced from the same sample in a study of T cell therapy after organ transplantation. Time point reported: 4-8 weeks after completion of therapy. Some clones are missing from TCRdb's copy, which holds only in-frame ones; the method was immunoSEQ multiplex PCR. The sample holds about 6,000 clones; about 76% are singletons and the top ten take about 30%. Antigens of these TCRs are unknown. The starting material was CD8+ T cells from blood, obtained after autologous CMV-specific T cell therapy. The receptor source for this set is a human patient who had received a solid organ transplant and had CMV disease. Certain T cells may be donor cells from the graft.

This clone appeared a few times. As DNA, the CDR3 is TGTGCCAGCAGCGTAGGGACAGGGAGCACAGATACGCAGTATTTT. Translated, it gives CASSVGTGSTDTQYF. The chain employs TRBV9 and TRBJ2-3; 8 positions match TRBD1. V gave up 0 bases and J gave up 0 bases; unmatched junction bases: 0. The CDR3 sequence is 15 residues long. CDR1 and CDR2 from the germline V gene are SGDLS and YYNGEE.

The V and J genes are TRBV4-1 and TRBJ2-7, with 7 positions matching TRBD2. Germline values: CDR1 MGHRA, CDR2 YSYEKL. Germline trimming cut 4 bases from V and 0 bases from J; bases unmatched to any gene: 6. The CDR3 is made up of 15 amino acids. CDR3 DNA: TGCGCCAGCAGCCGACTAGCTTCCTCCTCCTACGAGCAGTACTTC. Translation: CASSRLASSSYEQYF.

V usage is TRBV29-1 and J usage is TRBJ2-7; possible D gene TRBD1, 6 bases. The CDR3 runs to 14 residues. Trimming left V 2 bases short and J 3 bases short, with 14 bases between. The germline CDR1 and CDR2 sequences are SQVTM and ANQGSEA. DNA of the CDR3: TGCAGCGTTGAATGGACAGAGCATGGCTACGAGCAGTACTTC. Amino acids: CSVEWTEHGYEQYF.

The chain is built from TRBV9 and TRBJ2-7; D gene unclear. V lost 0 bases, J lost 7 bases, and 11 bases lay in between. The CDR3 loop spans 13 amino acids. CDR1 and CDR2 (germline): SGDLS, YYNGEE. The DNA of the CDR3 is TGTGCCAGCAGCGTAGGCTCGCCCGGGGAGCAGTACTTC. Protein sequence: CASSVGSPGEQYF.

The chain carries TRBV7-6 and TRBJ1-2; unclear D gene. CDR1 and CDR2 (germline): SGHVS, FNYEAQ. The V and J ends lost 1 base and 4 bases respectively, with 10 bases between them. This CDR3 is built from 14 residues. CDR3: CASSLEQSGYGYTF. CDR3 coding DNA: TGTGCCAGCAGCTTAGAACAGTCAGGCTATGGCTACACCTTC. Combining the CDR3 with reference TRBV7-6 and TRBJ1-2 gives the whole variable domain GAGVSQSPRYKVTKRGQDVALRCDPISGHVSLYWYRQALGQGPEFLTYFNYEAQQDKSGLPNDRFSAERPEGSISTLTIQRTEQRDSAMYRCASSLEQSGYGYTFGSGTRLTVV.

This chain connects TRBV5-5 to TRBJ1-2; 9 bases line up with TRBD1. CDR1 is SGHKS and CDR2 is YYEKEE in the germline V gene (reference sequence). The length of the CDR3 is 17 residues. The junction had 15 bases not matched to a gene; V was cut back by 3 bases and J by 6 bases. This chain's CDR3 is CASSWGYLTGGGNGYTF. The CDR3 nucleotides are TGTGCCAGCAGCTGGGGCTATCTAACAGGGGGCGGGAATGGCTACACCTTC.

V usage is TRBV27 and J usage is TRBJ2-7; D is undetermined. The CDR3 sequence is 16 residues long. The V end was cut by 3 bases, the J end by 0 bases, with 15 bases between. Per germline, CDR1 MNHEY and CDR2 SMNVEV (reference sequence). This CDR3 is CASSFTGYLPSYEQYF. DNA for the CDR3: TGTGCCAGCAGTTTTACGGGCTACCTCCCCTCCTACGAGCAGTACTTC.

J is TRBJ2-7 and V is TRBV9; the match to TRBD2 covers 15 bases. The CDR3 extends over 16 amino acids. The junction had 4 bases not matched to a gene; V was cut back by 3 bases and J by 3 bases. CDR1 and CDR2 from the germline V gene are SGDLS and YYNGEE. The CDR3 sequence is CASSGTSGRALYEQYF. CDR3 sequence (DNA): TGTGCCAGCAGCGGGACTAGCGGGAGGGCCCTCTACGAGCAGTACTTC.